Listed here are 29 T cell receptor beta chains from one sample, sequenced in a study of T cells in localized non-small cell lung cancer. Produced via immunoSEQ multiplex PCR; TCRdb's table is partial and in-frame only. Found here are approximately 47,000 clones, 85% to 90% of them singletons; the top ten hold more than 2%. The sample in question was PBMCs, obtained before any cancer treatment. The receptors here all came from a man between 40 and 70 years old with stage II lung adenocarcinoma.

The chain is built from TRBV7-9 and TRBJ1-1; tentatively, D is TRBD1 (6 bases). Germline V gene data show CDR1 as SEHNR and CDR2 as FQNEAQ (reference sequence). The V end lost 3 bases, the J end lost 4 bases, and 15 bases lay between the germline ends. CDR3 size: 15 residues. For the CDR3, the DNA is TGTGCCAGCAGCTTTTCTCAGGGGCAAGGCACTGAAGCTTTCTTT. Translating it yields CASSFSQGQGTEAFF.

The rearrangement joins TRBV11-2 to TRBJ1-2; 8 positions match TRBD1. V gave up 5 bases and J gave up 6 bases; unmatched junction bases: 5. Germline CDR1 reads SGHAT; CDR2 reads FQNNGV. This CDR3 has 13 residues. CDR3 in DNA: TGTGCCAGCAGCCTCCGGACAGGGCATGGCTACACCTTC. This translates into CASSLRTGHGYTF.

This sequence joins TRBV19 and TRBJ1-5, with a weak D call TRBD1 (6 bases). This CDR3 comprises 15 residues. The V end was cut by 3 bases, the J end by 3 bases, with 12 bases between. CDR1 LNHDA and CDR2 SQIVND come from the germline V gene (reference sequence). CDR3 DNA sequence: TGTGCCAGTAGTATGGGGACATTCACCAATCAGCCCCAGCATTTT. It yields the protein CASSMGTFTNQPQHF.

This rearrangement joins TRBV10-3 to TRBJ2-3; TRBD2 might be the D (6 bases). This CDR3 is 16 amino acids long. CDR1 is ENHRY and CDR2 is SYGVKD in the germline V gene. Trimming removed 4 bases from V and 5 bases from J, with 19 bases in between. CDR3 sequence (DNA): TGTGCCATCAGTGGGTCTAGCGCCGCGAGTGGAGATACGCAGTATTTT. It yields the protein CAISGSSAASGDTQYF.

The V gene is TRBV10-3, the J gene TRBJ1-2, with a tentative D call TRBD1 (5 bases). V was clipped by 3 bases and J by 8 bases, with 13 bases between them. The germline V gene has CDR1 ENHRY and CDR2 SYGVKD. The CDR3 runs to 13 residues. The CDR3 DNA reads as TGTGCCATCAGTGAATCGGGGAGGGGCGGCTACACCTTC. Residues: CAISESGRGGYTF.

V gene TRBV14 combines with J gene TRBJ1-3; maybe TRBD1 (5 bases). V lost 1 base, J lost 2 bases, and 9 bases lay in between. The CDR3 loop spans 15 amino acids. The germline V gene has CDR1 SGHDN and CDR2 FVKESK. The CDR3 spells CASSQVRGTGNTIYF. The CDR3 DNA follows: TGTGCCAGCAGCCAAGTGCGGGGGACTGGAAACACCATATATTTT. Filled out from reference TRBV14 and TRBJ1-3, the complete variable domain reads EAGVTQFPSHSVIEKGQTVTLRCDPISGHDNLYWYRRVMGKEIKFLLHFVKESKQDESGMPNNRFLAERTGGTYSTLKVQPAELEDSGVYFCASSQVRGTGNTIYFGEGSWLTVV.

The chain links TRBV5-1 to TRBJ1-2; 8 bases are a match to TRBD1. The CDR3 totals 15 residues. Unmatched junction bases numbered 6, after V lost 4 bases and J lost 1 base. The germline V gene has CDR1 SGHRS and CDR2 YFSETQ. The CDR3 sequence: CASSLLQGVNYGYTF. The CDR3 DNA reads as TGCGCCAGCAGCCTACTACAGGGGGTTAACTATGGCTACACCTTC.

J is TRBJ1-1 and V is TRBV2; D remains ambiguous. CDR3 length: 17 residues. CDR1 and CDR2 (germline): SNHLY, FYNNEI. The V end lost 6 bases, the J end lost 0 bases, and 20 bases lay between the germline ends. CDR3 region: CASSASPGPTMNTEAFF. CDR3 nucleotides: TGTGCCAGCAGCGCCTCCCCCGGGCCTACGATGAACACTGAAGCTTTCTTT. The full variable domain, rest sourced from reference TRBV2 and TRBJ1-1, is EPEVTQTPSHQVTQMGQEVILRCVPISNHLYFYWYRQILGQKVEFLVSFYNNEISEKSEIFDDQFSVERPDGSNFTLKIRSTKLEDSAMYFCASSASPGPTMNTEAFFGQGTRLTVV.

The genes are TRBV7-8 and TRBJ2-3, with D hard to call. V dropped 3 bases and J dropped 2 bases, with 12 bases sitting between them. The CDR3 consists of 15 residues. From germline, CDR1 is SGHVS and CDR2 FQNEAQ. CDR3 region: CASSFLNTFTDTQYF. As DNA, the CDR3 is TGTGCCAGCAGCTTTCTAAACACTTTCACAGATACGCAGTATTTT.

The chain links TRBV20-1 to TRBJ2-2; D unclear. The CDR3 is 11 residues long. Germline V gene data show CDR1 as DFQATT and CDR2 as SNEGSKA (reference sequence). Trimming shortened V by 5 bases and J by 4 bases, and 5 bases separated the two germline ends. Here the CDR3 DNA reads TGCAGTGCTTTCAGCACCGGGGAGCTGTTTTTT. Protein product: CSAFSTGELFF.

The chain links TRBV11-2 to TRBJ2-6; TRBD2 is a possible D gene (6 bases). The CDR3 extends over 15 amino acids. Germline V lookup: CDR1 SGHAT, CDR2 FQNNGV. Trimming left V 3 bases short and J 2 bases short, with 8 bases between. CDR3 DNA sequence: TGTGCCAGCAGCTTGGAGCGGGCTGGGGCCAACGTCCTGACTTTC. It codes for CASSLERAGANVLTF. The variable domain in full, with the rest retrieved from reference TRBV11-2 and TRBJ2-6, is EAGVAQSPRYKIIEKRQSVAFWCNPISGHATLYWYQQILGQGPKLLIQFQNNGVVDDSQLPKDRFSAERLKGVDSTLKIQPAKLEDSAVYLCASSLERAGANVLTFGAGSRLTVL.

The chain has TRBV15 and TRBJ2-5, with 7 bases that match TRBD1. The CDR3 loop spans 12 amino acids. The germline gives CDR1 LNHNV, CDR2 YYDKDF (reference sequence). V trimming: 9 bases; J trimming: 3 bases; junction bases outside the gene matches: 4. In DNA form, the CDR3 reads TGTGCCACGTTAGGACAGGAAGAGACCCAGTACTTC. Translating gives CATLGQEETQYF.

The chain uses TRBV27 and TRBJ1-1; 9 bases line up with TRBD1. This CDR3 is 19 amino acids long. Germline V gives CDR1 MNHEY, CDR2 SMNVEV (reference sequence). J lost 5 bases, V lost 5 bases, and 21 bases had no gene match. CDR3 bases: TGTGCCAGCAGTCCCTTAATCCCACCCCATCGACAGGGGGAGACTGAAGCTTTCTTT. It codes for CASSPLIPPHRQGETEAFF.

This clone was found once. The chain couples TRBV6-1 to TRBJ1-5; D not resolved. The germline gives CDR1 MNHNS, CDR2 SASEGT. The ends were cut back, 1 base at V and 6 bases at J, with 13 bases in the middle. The CDR3 is 15 amino acids. CDR3 sequence reads: CASSEEEVVGQPQHF. The CDR3 nucleotides read TGTGCCAGCAGTGAAGAGGAAGTAGTCGGTCAGCCCCAGCATTTT.

The genes are TRBV6-6 and TRBJ2-7; no reliable D call. V was pared by 0 bases and J by 2 bases, with 8 bases between. Germline CDR1 and CDR2: MNHNY and SVGAGI (reference sequence). The CDR3 extends over 14 amino acids. The CDR3 bases are TGTGCCAGCAGTTACTCCATCTCCGCCTACGAGCAGTACTTC. As protein: CASSYSISAYEQYF.

The chain has TRBV5-4 and TRBJ2-5; 10 bases line up with TRBD2. The CDR3 is 15 amino acids. Trimming at V came to 3 bases and at J to 4 bases, leaving 6 bases not matched to a gene. Germline V gives CDR1 SGHNT, CDR2 YYREEE (reference sequence). The CDR3 is CASSSLAGPRETQYF. In DNA form, the CDR3 reads TGTGCCAGCAGCTCACTAGCGGGGCCGAGAGAGACCCAGTACTTC.

The chain joins TRBV9 to TRBJ2-2; D may be TRBD1 or TRBD2 (6 bases each). The CDR3 length is 17 residues. Germline-derived CDR1 and CDR2 are SGDLS and YYNGEE. The V gene lost 5 bases and the J gene lost 2 bases, with 19 bases spanning the gap. The chain's CDR3 is CASSWDFRGHNTGELFF. CDR3 DNA: TGTGCCAGCAGTTGGGACTTCCGGGGGCACAACACCGGGGAGCTGTTTTTT.

This clone was found once. V and J are TRBV18 and TRBJ2-3; no clear D. The CDR3 covers 15 residues. CDR1 and CDR2 (germline): KGHSH, LQKENI. V lost 3 bases and J 0 bases, leaving 10 bases between the germline ends. The CDR3 DNA reads TGTGCCAGCTCACCGGGCAGTTTTAGCACAGATACGCAGTATTTT. This sequence encodes CASSPGSFSTDTQYF.

The V call is TRBV29-1, the J call TRBJ1-1; 7 positions agree with TRBD1. With 4 bases clipped from V and 5 bases from J, the junction kept 7 bases outside the gene matches. The CDR3 has 13 amino acids. Germline V gives CDR1 SQVTM, CDR2 ANQGSEA. The CDR3 region has the DNA TGCAGCGTTGTCGGCAGGGGGGAGACTGAAGCTTTCTTT. This codes for CSVVGRGETEAFF.

V gene TRBV7-3 combines with J gene TRBJ2-2; the match to TRBD2 covers 9 bases. CDR3 length: 16 residues. CDR1 is SGHTA, CDR2 FQGTGA, per germline. V lost 4 bases, J lost 4 bases, and 7 bases stayed unmatched. The CDR3 DNA reads TGTGCCAGCAGCTCTCTGCGGGGGGGCCCCACCGGGGAGCTGTTTTTT. This gives the protein CASSSLRGGPTGELFF.

V and J are TRBV7-3 and TRBJ2-1; 11 bases agree with TRBD2. This CDR3 is 17 amino acids long. Germline V gene sequence: CDR1 SGHTA, CDR2 FQGTGA. The V and J ends lost 1 base and 0 bases, in that order; junction bases with no gene match: 2. The CDR3 here is CASSLISGGDSYNEQFF. CDR3 in DNA: TGTGCCAGCAGCTTAATTAGCGGGGGGGACTCCTACAATGAGCAGTTCTTC.

The V gene is TRBV5-4, the J gene TRBJ1-4; possible D gene TRBD1, 6 bases. Trimming left V 0 bases short and J 5 bases short, with 8 bases between. This CDR3 contains 14 residues. Germline loops: CDR1 SGHNT, CDR2 YYREEE (reference sequence). The CDR3 nucleotides are TGTGCCAGCAGCTTGGGGACAGACAATGAAAAACTGTTTTTT. It codes for CASSLGTDNEKLFF.

The CDR3 sequence is CASSRWDSPYGYTF. The CDR3 nucleotides are TGTGCCAGCAGCCGATGGGACAGTCCCTATGGCTACACCTTC. This chain joins TRBV7-2 and TRBJ1-2; 7 nucleotides align to TRBD1. The CDR3 has 14 amino acids. J was trimmed by 4 bases and V by 5 bases; bases with no gene match: 7. Germline V lookup: CDR1 SGHTA, CDR2 FQGNSA.

This rearrangement joins TRBV6-4 to TRBJ2-7; 7 nucleotides line up with TRBD1. Germline V gene lookup returns CDR1 MRHNA and CDR2 SNTAGT. The CDR3 is made up of 16 amino acids. With V trimmed by 9 bases and J by 2 bases, 16 bases remained unmatched. Here the CDR3 DNA reads TGTGCCAGTTCTAGGGAAAATCCGGGACAGACCTACGAGCAGTACGTC. Encoded protein: CASSRENPGQTYEQYV.

Here the CDR3 reads CAISEPGQDYGYTF. The DNA for the CDR3 is TGTGCCATCAGTGAGCCGGGACAAGACTATGGCTACACCTTC. The chain links TRBV10-3 to TRBJ1-2; perhaps TRBD1 as D (6 bases). CDR1 is ENHRY, CDR2 SYGVKD, per germline. Trimming left V 2 bases short and J 3 bases short, with 10 bases between. The CDR3 runs to 14 residues.

This chain joins TRBV2 and TRBJ1-1; perhaps TRBD1 as D (5 bases). Germline V gene sequence: CDR1 SNHLY, CDR2 FYNNEI. Trimming shortened V by 8 bases and J by 3 bases, and 10 bases separated the two germline ends. The CDR3 has 12 amino acids. CDR3 bases: TGTGCCAGCTCGGAGGGGCACACTGAAGCTTTCTTT. It encodes CASSEGHTEAFF. The whole variable domain, remainder taken from reference TRBV2 and TRBJ1-1, is EPEVTQTPSHQVTQMGQEVILRCVPISNHLYFYWYRQILGQKVEFLVSFYNNEISEKSEIFDDQFSVERPDGSNFTLKIRSTKLEDSAMYFCASSEGHTEAFFGQGTRLTVV.

The chain combines TRBV9 with TRBJ1-4, with D hard to call. This CDR3 has 18 residues. Trimming shortened V by 0 bases and J by 0 bases, and 15 bases separated the two germline ends. Germline CDR1 and CDR2: SGDLS and YYNGEE. The CDR3 coding sequence is TGTGCCAGCAGCGTAGGTCCGGGGTCGAGGTCAACTAATGAAAAACTGTTTTTT. This gives the protein CASSVGPGSRSTNEKLFF.

This sequence joins TRBV5-5 and TRBJ2-7, with D possibly being TRBD1 (6 bases). This CDR3 region has 13 residues. The ends were cut back, 1 base at V and 2 bases at J, with 7 bases in the middle. The germline V gene encodes CDR1 SGHKS and CDR2 YYEKEE (reference sequence). The CDR3 bases are TGTGCCAGCAGCTTGTGGGACACCTACGAGCAGTACTTC. It codes for CASSLWDTYEQYF.

The chain links TRBV6-5 to TRBJ1-2; D is uncertain. Trimming shortened V by 5 bases and J by 8 bases, and 15 bases separated the two germline ends. Germline values: CDR1 MNHEY, CDR2 SVGAGI. The CDR3 extends over 13 amino acids. The CDR3 DNA sequence: TGTGCCAGCAGTGAATTAGGTTACTCGGGCTACACCTTC. Encoded protein: CASSELGYSGYTF.